This TCR beta chain was captured in a study of CD8 T cells in ankylosing spondylitis. This CDR3 is 12 amino acids long. Germline V CDR1 and CDR2: DFQATT, SNEGSKA (reference sequence). V lost 4 bases and J lost 3, with 10 bases in between. This clonotype was seen repeatedly, ten times or more. TCRdb ran MiXCR on the 5' RACE reads and lists one entry per CDR3 protein. The data show 120,000 to 150,000 distinct CDR3 sequences, more than 7% seen once. Specimen: synovial fluid, either unsorted or a sorted T cell fraction (not recorded which). The TCR sequence derives from a male donor with ankylosing spondylitis. The chain employs TRBV20-1 and TRBJ2-7; D is uncertain. The chain's CDR3 is CSATRPYYEQYF. CDR3 nucleotides: TGCAGTGCTACCAGACCCTACTACGAGCAGTACTTC.